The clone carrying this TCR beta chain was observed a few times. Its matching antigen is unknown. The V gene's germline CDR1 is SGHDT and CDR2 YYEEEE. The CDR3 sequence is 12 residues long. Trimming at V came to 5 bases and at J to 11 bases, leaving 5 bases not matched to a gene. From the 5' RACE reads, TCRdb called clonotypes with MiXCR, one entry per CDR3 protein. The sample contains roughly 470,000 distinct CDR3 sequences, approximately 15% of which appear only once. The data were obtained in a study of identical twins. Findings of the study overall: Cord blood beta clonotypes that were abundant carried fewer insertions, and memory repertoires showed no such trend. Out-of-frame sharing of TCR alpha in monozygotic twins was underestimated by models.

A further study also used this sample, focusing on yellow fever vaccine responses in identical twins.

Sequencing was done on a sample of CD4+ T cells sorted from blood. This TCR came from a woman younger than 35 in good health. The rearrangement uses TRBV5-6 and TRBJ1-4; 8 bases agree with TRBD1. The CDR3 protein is CASRLTGGKLFF. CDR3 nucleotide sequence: TGTGCCAGCAGGCTAACAGGGGGTAAACTGTTTTTT. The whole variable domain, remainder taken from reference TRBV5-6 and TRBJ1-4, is DAGVTQSPTHLIKTRGQQVTLRCSPKSGHDTVSWYQQALGQGPQFIFQYYEEEERQRGNFPDRFSGHQFPNYSSELNVNALLLGDSALYLCASRLTGGKLFFGSGTQLSVL.